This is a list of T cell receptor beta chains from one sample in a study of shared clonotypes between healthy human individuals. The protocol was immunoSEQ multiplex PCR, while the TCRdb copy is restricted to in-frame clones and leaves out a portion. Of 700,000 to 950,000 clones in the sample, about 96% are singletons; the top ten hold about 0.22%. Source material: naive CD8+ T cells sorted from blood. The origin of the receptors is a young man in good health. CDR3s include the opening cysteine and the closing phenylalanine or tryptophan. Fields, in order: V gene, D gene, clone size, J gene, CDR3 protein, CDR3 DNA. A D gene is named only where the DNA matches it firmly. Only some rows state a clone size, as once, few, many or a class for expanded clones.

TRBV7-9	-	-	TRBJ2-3	CASSLLSPRFQDTQYF	TGTGCCAGCAGCTTACTGTCGCCCCGCTTTCAAGATACGCAGTATTTT
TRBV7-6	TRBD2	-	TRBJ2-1	CASSFASGSSSYNEQFF	TGTGCCAGCAGCTTCGCTAGCGGGTCCAGCTCCTACAATGAGCAGTTCTTC
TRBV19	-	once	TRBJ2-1	CASNSGLGVYNEQFF	TGTGCCAGTAACTCAGGGTTAGGGGTATACAATGAGCAGTTCTTC
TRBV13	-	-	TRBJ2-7	CASSPRRVEQYF	TGTGCCAGCAGCCCAAGACGAGTTGAGCAGTACTTC
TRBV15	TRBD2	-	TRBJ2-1	CATSPASGLAVYNEQFF	TGTGCCACCAGTCCAGCCTCGGGACTAGCGGTTTACAATGAGCAGTTCTTC
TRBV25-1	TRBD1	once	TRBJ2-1	CASSFRTGWNEQFF	TGTGCCAGCAGTTTTAGGACAGGGTGGAATGAGCAGTTCTTC
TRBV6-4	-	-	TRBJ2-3	CASLMLHSGSTDTQYF	TGTGCCAGCCTAATGCTTCACAGCGGTAGCACAGATACGCAGTATTTT
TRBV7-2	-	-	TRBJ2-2	CASRHYSSGTGELFF	TGTGCCAGCAGGCACTACTCGTCGGGCACCGGGGAGCTGTTTTTT
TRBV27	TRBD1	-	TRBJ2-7	CASSYTGTGTYEQYF	TGTGCCAGCAGTTACACTGGGACAGGGACTTACGAGCAGTACTTC
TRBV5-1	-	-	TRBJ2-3	CASSRTRLLGTDTQYF	TGCGCCAGCAGTAGGACTCGTTTGTTGGGCACAGATACGCAGTATTTT
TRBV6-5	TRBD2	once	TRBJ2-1	CASKISGSSYNEQFF	TGTGCCAGCAAGATTAGCGGGAGCTCCTACAATGAGCAGTTCTTC
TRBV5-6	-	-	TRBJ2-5	CASLGGHHLKETQYF	TGTGCCAGCCTCGGGGGGCATCACCTAAAAGAGACCCAGTACTTC
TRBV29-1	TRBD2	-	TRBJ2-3	CSVEGRESTDTQYF	TGCAGCGTTGAGGGGCGGGAGAGCACAGATACGCAGTATTTT
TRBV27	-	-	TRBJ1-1	CASSMDVLMNTEAFF	TGTGCCAGCAGTATGGACGTACTCATGAACACTGAAGCTTTCTTT
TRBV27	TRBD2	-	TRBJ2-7	CASSSSTSAYEQYF	TGTGCCAGCAGTTCCTCGACTAGCGCGTACGAGCAGTACTTC
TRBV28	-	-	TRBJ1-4	CASSKGDSNEKLFF	TGTGCCAGCTCAAAGGGTGATTCTAATGAAAAACTGTTTTTT
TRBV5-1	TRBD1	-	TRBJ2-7	CASRLGQGAYEQYF	TGCGCCAGCAGGTTGGGACAGGGGGCCTACGAGCAGTACTTC
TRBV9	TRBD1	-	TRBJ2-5	CASSVTGAETQYF	TGTGCCAGCAGCGTCACAGGGGCCGAGACCCAGTACTTC
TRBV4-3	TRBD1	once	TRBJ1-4	CASSQEWDRNEKLFF	TGCGCCAGCAGCCAAGAATGGGACAGGAATGAAAAACTGTTTTTT
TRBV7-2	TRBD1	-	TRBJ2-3	CASSSPRGQTSTDTQYF	TGTGCCAGCAGCTCCCCCAGGGGACAGACCTCCACAGATACGCAGTATTTT
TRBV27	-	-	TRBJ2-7	CASSKGSYEQYF	TGTGCCAGCAGTAAGGGGTCCTACGAGCAGTACTTC
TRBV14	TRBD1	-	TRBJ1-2	CASSQEVGTGPTYGYTF	TGTGCCAGCAGCCAAGAGGTGGGGACAGGGCCAACTTATGGCTACACCTTC
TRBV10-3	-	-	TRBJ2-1	CAISRGDGEQFF	TGTGCCATCAGCAGGGGTGACGGTGAGCAGTTCTTC
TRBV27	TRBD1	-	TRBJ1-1	CASSLGTGATEAFF	TGTGCCAGCAGTCTGGGGACAGGGGCCACTGAAGCTTTCTTT
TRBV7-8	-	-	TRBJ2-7	CASSLGRYYEQYF	TGTGCCAGCAGCTTAGGACGGTACTACGAGCAGTACTTC
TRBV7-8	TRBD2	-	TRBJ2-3	CASSLRSSGTSTTDTQYF	TGTGCCAGCAGCTTAAGGTCTAGCGGGACGTCTACCACAGATACGCAGTATTTT
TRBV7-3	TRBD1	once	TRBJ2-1	CASSSLDRSSYNEQFF	TGTGCCAGCAGCTCTCTGGACAGGAGCTCCTACAATGAGCAGTTCTTC
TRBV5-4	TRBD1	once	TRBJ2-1	CASPGTGGLDEQFF	TGTGCCAGCCCCGGGACAGGGGGCCTAGATGAGCAGTTCTTC
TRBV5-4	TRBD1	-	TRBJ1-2	CASRQRTGEDYTF	TGTGCCAGCAGACAACGGACAGGGGAGGACTACACCTTC
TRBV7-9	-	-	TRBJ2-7	CASSLVRVGDGSYEQYF	TGTGCCAGCAGCTTAGTAAGGGTCGGGGACGGGTCCTACGAGCAGTACTTC
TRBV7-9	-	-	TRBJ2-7	CASSFDGYEQYF	TGTGCCAGCAGCTTTGATGGGTACGAGCAGTACTTC
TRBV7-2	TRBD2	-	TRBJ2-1	CASSLAGGSYEQFF	TGTGCCAGCAGCTTAGCGGGAGGGTCGTATGAGCAGTTCTTC
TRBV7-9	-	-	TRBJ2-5	CASSFIGQETQYF	TGTGCCAGCAGCTTCATAGGCCAAGAGACCCAGTACTTC
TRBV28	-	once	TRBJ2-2	CASSFKWGGGGELFF	TGTGCCAGCAGTTTCAAGTGGGGGGGCGGCGGGGAGCTGTTTTTT
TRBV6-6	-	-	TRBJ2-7	CASSPNTVGYEQYF	TGTGCCAGCAGTCCAAACACCGTTGGGTACGAGCAGTACTTC
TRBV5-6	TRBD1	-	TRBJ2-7	CASSLGTGVYEQYF	TGTGCCAGCAGCTTGGGGACAGGAGTCTACGAGCAGTACTTC